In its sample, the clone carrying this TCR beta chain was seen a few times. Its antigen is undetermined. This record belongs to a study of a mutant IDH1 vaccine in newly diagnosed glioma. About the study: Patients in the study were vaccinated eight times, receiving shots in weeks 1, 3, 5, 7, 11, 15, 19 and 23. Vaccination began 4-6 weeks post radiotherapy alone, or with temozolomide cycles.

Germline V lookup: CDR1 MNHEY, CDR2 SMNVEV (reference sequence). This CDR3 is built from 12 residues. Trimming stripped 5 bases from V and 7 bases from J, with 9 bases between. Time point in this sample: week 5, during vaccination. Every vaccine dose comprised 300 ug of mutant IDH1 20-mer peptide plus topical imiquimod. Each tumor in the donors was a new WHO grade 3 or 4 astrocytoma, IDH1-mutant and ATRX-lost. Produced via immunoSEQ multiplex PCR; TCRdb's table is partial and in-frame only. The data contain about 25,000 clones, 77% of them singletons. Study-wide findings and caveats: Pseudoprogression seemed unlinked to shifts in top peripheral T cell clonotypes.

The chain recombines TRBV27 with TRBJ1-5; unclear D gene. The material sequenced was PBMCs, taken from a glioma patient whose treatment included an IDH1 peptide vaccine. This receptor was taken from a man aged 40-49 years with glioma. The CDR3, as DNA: TGTGCCAGCAGTCCTGGAGGCCAGCCCCAGCATTTT. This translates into CASSPGGQPQHF.